This TCR beta chain originates from a study of T cell clonality in common variable immunodeficiency. Sequenced by immunoSEQ multiplex PCR; TCRdb stores in-frame clones only, minus some. This sample carries over 15,000 clones and no singletons, and 13% to 15% goes to the top ten. In this sample, this clone turned up a few times. Antigen unknown. The read is 3 residues too short to cover the CDR3 end, so that end is filled in from the germline J gene. CDR1 and CDR2 (germline): KGHSH, LQKENI. The CDR3 consists of 15 residues. No CVID subject was ill or on immunomodulatory drugs when sampled. Findings and limits, study-wide: Reportedly, TCR beta sequences from common variable immunodeficiency showed fewer deletions and N-nucleotide insertions.

The gene calls are TRBV18 and TRBJ1-2; D uncertain. This TCR was sampled from a human donor with common variable immunodeficiency. The sequencing input was peripheral blood mononuclear cells. This chain's CDR3 is CASSPPGSRAGGYTF. The DNA read from the CDR3 is TGTGCCAGCTCACCCCCCGGAAGTAGGGCGGGAGGC.